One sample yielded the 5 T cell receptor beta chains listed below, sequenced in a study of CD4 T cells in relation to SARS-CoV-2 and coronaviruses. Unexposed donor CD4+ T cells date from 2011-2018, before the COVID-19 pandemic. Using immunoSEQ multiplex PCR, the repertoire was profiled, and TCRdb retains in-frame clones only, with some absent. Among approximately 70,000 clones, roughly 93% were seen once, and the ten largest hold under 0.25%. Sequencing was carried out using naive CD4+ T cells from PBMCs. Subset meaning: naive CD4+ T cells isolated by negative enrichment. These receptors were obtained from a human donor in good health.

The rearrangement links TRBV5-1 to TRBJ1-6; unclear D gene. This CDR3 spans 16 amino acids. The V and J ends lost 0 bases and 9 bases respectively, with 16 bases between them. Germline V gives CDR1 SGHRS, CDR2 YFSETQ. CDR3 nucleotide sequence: TGCGCCAGCAGCTTGGGGCAAGATAATAGCGGTTCACCCCTCCACTTT. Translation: CASSLGQDNSGSPLHF.

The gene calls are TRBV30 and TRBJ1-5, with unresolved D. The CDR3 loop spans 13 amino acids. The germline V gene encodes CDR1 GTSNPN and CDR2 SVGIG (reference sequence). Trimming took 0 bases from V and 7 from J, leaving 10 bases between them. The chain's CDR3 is CAWSVSDGQPQHF. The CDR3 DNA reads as TGTGCCTGGAGTGTGTCAGATGGCCAGCCCCAGCATTTT.

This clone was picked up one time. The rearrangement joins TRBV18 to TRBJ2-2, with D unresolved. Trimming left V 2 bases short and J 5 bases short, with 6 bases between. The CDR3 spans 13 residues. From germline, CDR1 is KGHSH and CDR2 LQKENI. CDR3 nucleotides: TGTGCCAGCTCACCAGCTAGTACCGGGGAGCTGTTTTTT. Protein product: CASSPASTGELFF. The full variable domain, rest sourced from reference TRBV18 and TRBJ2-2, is NAGVMQNPRHLVRRRGQEARLRCSPMKGHSHVYWYRQLPEEGLKFMVYLQKENIIDESGMPKERFSAEFPKEGPSILRIQQVVRGDSAAYFCASSPASTGELFFGEGSRLTVL.

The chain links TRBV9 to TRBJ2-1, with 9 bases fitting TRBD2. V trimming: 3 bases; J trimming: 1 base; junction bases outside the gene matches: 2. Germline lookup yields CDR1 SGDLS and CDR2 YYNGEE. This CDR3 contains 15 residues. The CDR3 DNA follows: TGTGCCAGCAGCGCGGGACTAGCATCCTACAATGAGCAGTTCTTC. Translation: CASSAGLASYNEQFF.

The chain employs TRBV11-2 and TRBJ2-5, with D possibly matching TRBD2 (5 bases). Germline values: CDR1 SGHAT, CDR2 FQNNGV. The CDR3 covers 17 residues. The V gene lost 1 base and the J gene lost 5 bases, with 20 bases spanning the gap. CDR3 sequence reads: CASSLVGEFSKLETQYF. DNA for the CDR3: TGTGCCAGCAGCTTAGTGGGAGAGTTCAGCAAGCTGGAGACCCAGTACTTC.